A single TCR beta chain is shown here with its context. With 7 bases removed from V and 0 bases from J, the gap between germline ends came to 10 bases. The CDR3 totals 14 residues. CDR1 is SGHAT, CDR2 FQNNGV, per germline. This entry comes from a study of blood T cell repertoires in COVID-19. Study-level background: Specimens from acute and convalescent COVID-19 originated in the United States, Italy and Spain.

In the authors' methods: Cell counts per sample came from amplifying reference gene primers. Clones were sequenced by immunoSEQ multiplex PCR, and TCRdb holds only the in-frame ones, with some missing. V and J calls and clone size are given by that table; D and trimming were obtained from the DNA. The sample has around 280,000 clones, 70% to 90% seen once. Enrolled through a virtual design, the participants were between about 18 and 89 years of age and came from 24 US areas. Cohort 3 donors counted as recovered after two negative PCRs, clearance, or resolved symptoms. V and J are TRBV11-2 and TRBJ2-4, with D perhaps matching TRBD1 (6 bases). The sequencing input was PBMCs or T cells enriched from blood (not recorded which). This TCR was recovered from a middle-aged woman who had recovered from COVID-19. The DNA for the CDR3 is TGTGCCAGCACCCAGACAGGAGCCAAAAACATTCAGTACTTC. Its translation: CASTQTGAKNIQYF. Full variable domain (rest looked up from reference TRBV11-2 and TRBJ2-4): EAGVAQSPRYKIIEKRQSVAFWCNPISGHATLYWYQQILGQGPKLLIQFQNNGVVDDSQLPKDRFSAERLKGVDSTLKIQPAKLEDSAVYLCASTQTGAKNIQYFGAGTRLSVL.